This TCR beta chain originates from a study of T cell responses to AZD1222 COVID-19 vaccine. Study findings and constraints: The reported proportion of spike-specific TCRs targeting unmutated variant regions was nearly half. Spike regions recognized by vaccine-associated CD4 TCRs spanned the protein, led by 160-218 and 743-854.

The CDR3 length is 14 residues. V lost 10 bases and J lost 4; bases outside the gene matches: 11. The germline V gene has CDR1 ENHRY and CDR2 SYGVKD. Generated by immunoSEQ multiplex PCR, the TCRdb table keeps only in-frame clones and is missing some. The top ten hold about 6.3% of the sample, which has about 63,000 clones, about four fifths seen once. As for this clone: Its antigen remains unknown.

The specimen comprised peripheral blood, sampled 28 days after the second AZD1222 dose. The V and J genes are TRBV10-3 and TRBJ1-1, with 8 nucleotides matching TRBD1. The sequence was collected from an adult who received the AZD1222 COVID-19 vaccine. The chain's CDR3 is CATGGAGGSTEAFF. The CDR3 nucleotides are TGTGCCACCGGAGGGGCAGGGGGCAGCACTGAAGCTTTCTTT.